This passage covers 21 T cell receptor beta chains from one sample sequenced in a study of blood T cell repertoires in COVID-19. Some clones are missing from TCRdb's copy, which holds only in-frame ones; the method was immunoSEQ multiplex PCR. The table includes roughly 150,000 clones, around four fifths detected once. Specimen: peripheral blood. Receptor source: a woman of 80 years or more with COVID-19, enrolled during active disease.

This clone was observed a few times. V usage is TRBV12-5 and J usage is TRBJ1-5, with 7 nucleotides matching TRBD1. Trimming removed 5 bases from V and 4 bases from J; junction bases left unmatched: 5. The germline V gene encodes CDR1 LGHNT and CDR2 FRNRAP. CDR3 length: 14 residues. The CDR3 sequence is CASGLRDRNQPQHF. CDR3 nucleotide sequence: TGTGCTAGTGGTCTTCGGGACAGAAATCAGCCCCAGCATTTT.

This clone was seen a handful of times. This rearrangement joins TRBV7-6 to TRBJ2-3; TRBD1 matches at 7 bases. V shed 6 bases, J shed 0 bases, and the junction held 6 bases outside the gene matches. The germline CDR1 and CDR2 sequences are SGHVS and FNYEAQ. The CDR3 contains 15 residues. CDR3 residues: CASSPTGSSTDTQYF. CDR3 nucleotide sequence: TGTGCCAGCAGTCCGACAGGGTCTAGCACAGATACGCAGTATTTT.

The chain joins TRBV5-4 to TRBJ2-2; 8 positions agree with TRBD2. The germline V gene has CDR1 SGHNT and CDR2 YYREEE (reference sequence). This CDR3 is 14 amino acids long. V dropped 3 bases and J dropped 4; count of bases not matched to a gene: 2. CDR3 sequence reads: CASSSRGGTGELFF. In DNA, the CDR3 is TGTGCCAGCAGCTCACGGGGGGGCACCGGGGAGCTGTTTTTT.

The rearrangement links TRBV19 to TRBJ2-2, with 8 bases identical to TRBD2. The junction had 3 bases not matched to a gene; V was cut back by 2 bases and J by 7 bases. Per the germline V gene, CDR1 is LNHDA and CDR2 is SQIVND (reference sequence). The CDR3 is made up of 14 amino acids. CDR3 sequence reads: CASSISGGYGELFF. CDR3 nucleotides: TGTGCCAGTAGTATAAGCGGGGGTTACGGGGAGCTGTTTTTT. Combining the CDR3 with reference TRBV19 and TRBJ2-2 gives the whole variable domain DGGITQSPKYLFRKEGQNVTLSCEQNLNHDAMYWYRQDPGQGLRLIYYSQIVNDFQKGDIAEGYSVSREKKESFPLTVTSAQKNPTAFYLCASSISGGYGELFFGEGSRLTVL.

The V call is TRBV6-7, the J call TRBJ2-5; 11 bases are shared with TRBD1. TRBV6-7 is an ORF for which the function is uncertain. J was trimmed by 5 bases and V by 2 bases; bases with no gene match: 7. This CDR3 contains 16 residues. The CDR3 spells CASSYPGQGVRETQYF. The CDR3, as DNA: TGTGCCAGCAGTTACCCGGGACAGGGGGTTAGGGAGACCCAGTACTTC.

This sequence joins TRBV7-9 and TRBJ2-1; a weak D match, TRBD2 (5 bases). V lost 5 bases to trimming and J lost 5 bases, with 16 bases between them. The germline V gene encodes CDR1 SEHNR and CDR2 FQNEAQ (reference sequence). The length of the CDR3 is 15 residues. The CDR3 region is CASSPRAAADNEQFF. The DNA for the CDR3 is TGTGCCAGCAGCCCCCGCGCAGCGGCTGACAATGAGCAGTTCTTC.

V is TRBV9 and J is TRBJ2-1, with D possibly matching TRBD2 (5 bases). V was trimmed by 3 bases and J by 3 bases, leaving 10 bases between them. The CDR3 covers 14 residues. In germline, CDR1 is SGDLS, CDR2 YYNGEE. CDR3 nucleotide sequence: TGTGCCAGCAGCGGGACTTCCTTCTACAATGAGCAGTTCTTC. Protein product: CASSGTSFYNEQFF. The variable domain in full, with the rest retrieved from reference TRBV9 and TRBJ2-1, is DSGVTQTPKHLITATGQRVTLRCSPRSGDLSVYWYQQSLDQGLQFLIQYYNGEERAKGNILERFSAQQFPDLHSELNLSSLELGDSALYFCASSGTSFYNEQFFGPGTRLTVL.

The chain uses TRBV7-4 and TRBJ2-1; 14 bases line up with TRBD2. Germline loops: CDR1 SGHVT, CDR2 SQSDAQ. With V trimmed by 4 bases and J by 0 bases, 11 bases remained unmatched. This CDR3 has 20 residues. The CDR3 protein is CASSWGPGLAGEHSYNEQFF. For the CDR3, the DNA is TGTGCCAGCAGCTGGGGACCGGGACTAGCGGGAGAGCACTCCTACAATGAGCAGTTCTTC.

This CDR3 is CASSLGRNNQPQHF. In DNA form, the CDR3 reads TGTGCCAGCAGCTTAGGGCGGAACAATCAGCCCCAGCATTTT. The rearrangement links TRBV7-8 to TRBJ1-5; D remains ambiguous. V shed 1 base and J shed 3 bases, with 7 bases lying between them. Germline values: CDR1 SGHVS, CDR2 FQNEAQ. There are 14 residues in the CDR3. The full variable domain, its missing parts supplied by reference TRBV7-8 and TRBJ1-5, is GAGVSQSPRYKVAKRGQDVALRCDPISGHVSLFWYQQALGQGPEFLTYFQNEAQLDKSGLPSDRFFAERPEGSVSTLKIQRTQQEDSAVYLCASSLGRNNQPQHFGDGTRLSIL.

The chain couples TRBV6-6 to TRBJ2-2; tentative D call: TRBD1 (6 bases). This CDR3 has 15 residues. CDR1 and CDR2 from the germline V gene are MNHNY and SVGAGI (reference sequence). Trimming pared 4 bases from V and 1 base from J, leaving 10 bases between. The CDR3 spells CASSSSDRNTGELFF. CDR3 nucleotide sequence: TGTGCCAGCAGTTCATCGGACAGGAACACCGGGGAGCTGTTTTTT.

The sample holds one count of this clone. The chain links TRBV18 to TRBJ1-1; D might be TRBD1 (5 bases). V lost 4 bases and J 4 bases, leaving 19 bases between the germline ends. The CDR3 is 16 amino acids. Germline V gene lookup returns CDR1 KGHSH and CDR2 LQKENI. The CDR3 reads CASSRELQGQGTEAFF. Here the CDR3 DNA reads TGTGCCAGCTCACGGGAACTTCAGGGTCAGGGCACTGAAGCTTTCTTT.

This clone appeared a single time. The chain uses TRBV18 and TRBJ1-1; 8 bases line up with TRBD1. The CDR3 extends over 13 amino acids. Germline assignment: CDR1 KGHSH and CDR2 LQKENI. Losses at the gene ends were 10 bases for V and 1 base for J; bases not matched to a gene: 5. As DNA, the CDR3 is TGTGCCACCCAGGGACAGGCGAACACTGAAGCTTTCTTT. Translation: CATQGQANTEAFF.

The chain is built from TRBV7-3 and TRBJ2-7; D ambiguous. Germline V lookup: CDR1 SGHTA, CDR2 FQGTGA. The V gene lost 5 bases and the J gene lost 3 bases, with 20 bases spanning the gap. The CDR3 consists of 16 residues. CDR3 amino acids: CASSPSPQISLYEQYF. The CDR3 DNA sequence: TGTGCCAGCAGCCCGAGTCCCCAAATAAGCCTCTACGAGCAGTACTTC.

The chain employs TRBV6-6 and TRBJ2-3, with TRBD1 matching 8 bases. V shed 5 bases, J shed 4 bases, and the junction held 11 bases outside the gene matches. CDR1 and CDR2 from the germline V gene are MNHNY and SVGAGI (reference sequence). The CDR3 has 16 residues. The CDR3 bases are TGTGCCAGCAGTCGACCGGACAGGGTTCTTCCAGATACGCAGTATTTT. Protein product: CASSRPDRVLPDTQYF.

This clone was seen only a few times. The chain has TRBV12-3 or TRBV12-4 and TRBJ1-1; D is unclear. The CDR3 loop spans 13 amino acids. V lost 5 bases to trimming and J lost 5 bases, with 12 bases between them. CDR3 protein: CASSPRGETEAFF. The CDR3 DNA reads TGTGCCAGCAGTCCACGCGGGGAAACTGAAGCTTTCTTT.

The rearrangement links TRBV21-1 to TRBJ1-2. TRBV21-1 is a listed pseudogene. The CDR3 is 12 amino acids. In nucleotides, the CDR3 is TGTGCCGCAACCGGGGGGGTTGACGGCTACACCTTC. Its protein product is CAATGGVDGYTF.

The J gene is TRBJ2-7, the V gene TRBV11-2, with a weak D call TRBD1 (6 bases). The CDR3 length is 15 residues. Per germline, CDR1 SGHAT and CDR2 FQNNGV. Trimming left V 0 bases short and J 2 bases short, with 11 bases between. CDR3 protein: CASSLDGGPPYEQYF. The CDR3 nucleotides are TGTGCCAGCAGCTTAGATGGGGGCCCACCCTACGAGCAGTACTTC.

This clone was detected a few times. The V call is TRBV7-3, the J call TRBJ1-5; D gene ambiguous. The germline V gene has CDR1 SGHTA and CDR2 FQGTGA. This CDR3 region has 15 residues. The V and J ends lost 2 bases and 6 bases respectively, with 14 bases between them. The CDR3 region has the DNA TGTGCCAGCAGCTTAGGGAGGTTGGAGGGTCAGCCCCAGCATTTT. Protein sequence: CASSLGRLEGQPQHF.

CDR3 nucleotide sequence: TGCGCCAGCAGCGCCGGACAGACAACTAATGAAAAACTGTTTTTT. It translates to CASSAGQTTNEKLFF. The chain combines TRBV5-1 with TRBJ1-4; tentative D call: TRBD1 (6 bases). The V and J ends lost 4 bases and 0 bases respectively, with 10 bases between them. The germline gives CDR1 SGHRS, CDR2 YFSETQ. This CDR3 comprises 15 residues.

V is TRBV28 and J is TRBJ2-7, with 13 bases fitting TRBD2. Germline trimming cut 6 bases from V and 4 bases from J; bases unmatched to any gene: 6. The CDR3 is 15 residues long. Germline loops: CDR1 MDHEN, CDR2 SYDVKM. CDR3 residues: CASRRGLAGVYEQYF. The DNA of the CDR3 is TGTGCCAGCAGACGCGGACTAGCGGGAGTTTACGAGCAGTACTTC.

V is TRBV18 and J is TRBJ2-7; D is perhaps TRBD1 (5 bases). The CDR3 totals 14 residues. Deletions cut 4 bases from V and 2 bases from J, with 12 bases between. Germline V lookup: CDR1 KGHSH, CDR2 LQKENI. CDR3 sequence (DNA): TGTGCCAGCTCACTCGACGCGACAGCCTACGAGCAGTACTTC. Amino acids: CASSLDATAYEQYF. Complete variable domain (other parts from reference TRBV18 and TRBJ2-7): NAGVMQNPRHLVRRRGQEARLRCSPMKGHSHVYWYRQLPEEGLKFMVYLQKENIIDESGMPKERFSAEFPKEGPSILRIQQVVRGDSAAYFCASSLDATAYEQYFGPGTRLTVT.